This T cell receptor beta chain was found in a study of shared clonotypes between healthy human individuals (dated by TCRdb to about 2020). About the study as a whole: The cohort included three men and a couple of women between 18 and 49 years of age. Blood TCR repertoires of several healthy adults were deeply sequenced to estimate repertoire size and the extent of clonotype sharing between individuals. For each donor, CD4 naive and CD4 memory were each given three plates, CD8 naive was given two plates, and CD8 memory was given one plate. Per donor, leukapheresis produced somewhere between about 0.85 and 8.9 billion PBMCs. Different laboratories and diverse techniques were used to prepare libraries and sequence TCR repertoires, to increase sequencing depth and limit assay-specific biases. Beyond this particular receptor, the publication reports: Pairwise subsampling led to the expectation that sequencing depth would affect the degree of clonotype sharing among donors. Estimated clonotype richness was generally larger for naive than for memory subsets. The small number of donors limited the genetic and exposure-history diversity represented. Higher generation probabilities were observed for clonotypes shared by all four sorted-subset donors than for non-shared clonotypes. Sampling was restricted to blood, and TCR repertoires in tissue are likely to differ from TCR repertoires in blood. Incomplete sequencing was indicated by rarefaction of sorted-subset datasets, despite the large sequencing depth. When a handful of donors were compared, the shared fraction of clonotypes was around 5% for naive CD4, 3.5% for naive CD8, 2.3% for memory CD4, and 0.3% to 0.5% for memory CD8.

The donors were healthy, HIV-negative adults who had no recently reported acute infections or vaccinations. All donors were Caucasian adults living in Nashville, Tennessee, USA. CD4+ T cells were enriched through magnetic negative selection, after which naive cells were positively selected on CD45RA and the remaining negative fraction served as the memory subset. Blood was collected by leukapheresis, and PBMCs were isolated by Ficoll-Histopaque density gradient centrifugation and then cryopreserved in liquid nitrogen vapor phase. Analytical flow cytometry was used to check the purity and quantity of every magnetically sorted T cell population. Each sorted fraction had its genomic DNA isolated and then quantified by UV absorbance on a Nanodrop 2000c. TCR CDR3 regions were amplified from genomic DNA by multiplex PCR using the deep immunoSEQ assay. Extracted genomic DNA from each cell subset was distributed evenly across all wells of several immunoSEQ 96-well plates, and each plate was treated as a replicate. Each replicate PCR for sorted subsets received about 0.2 ug genomic DNA, equal to roughly 30,000 T cell genomes. Purified libraries were quantified with a Qubit 3.0 fluorometer, sized on a Bioanalyzer 2100, and re-quantified with the KAPA Library Quantification kit. Every immunoSEQ 96-well plate was sequenced on a dedicated single-read 150-cycle Illumina NextSeq 550 flow cell. The source study handled its data this way. Because only junctional sequences without quality scores were contained in the immunoSEQ output, filtering matching that applied to full-length reads could not be performed. Sequences were annotated with PyIR, a Python wrapper for IgBLAST v1.9, and V/J genes and CDR3 were assigned using IMGT germline references. Reads were removed for weak V/J assignments (E-value above 1e-6), missing CDR3, stop codons, out-of-frame junctions, or ambiguous translated residues. V3J clonotypes were defined by identical inferred V gene, J gene, and CDR3 amino acid sequence. The percentage overlap between two repertoires was calculated by dividing the number of shared unique clonotypes by the size of the smaller repertoire. Repertoire richness was assessed with RTK rarefaction, the Chao1 estimator, and Recon v2.1 estimates of unobserved clonotypes. OLGA was used to compute generation probabilities for all TCRbeta clonotypes that the gDNA method yielded from four donors. This immuneACCESS table, as held by TCRdb, lists in-frame sequences with V and J called but not all clones. Of the missing ones, under half trace to an unresolved V gene in checked studies; the others have no known cause. V and J calls and clone size are given by that table; D and trimming were obtained from the DNA. The sample table contains around 2.5 million clones; only one count was recorded for approximately 93% of them. The top ten clonotypes cover approximately 0.37% of the sample.

The germline V gene specifies SGHDN as CDR1 and FVKESK as CDR2. The junction shows trimming of 6 bases on V and 2 bases on J, plus 10 bases between the germline ends. The CDR3 has 14 amino acids, counting the end cysteine and phenylalanine. The DNA shown is the 42-base CDR3, in frame from base 1. Remarks on this clone: There is no known antigen for this receptor. Within one base of it there is no much larger clone, and no base qualities were kept.

Sequenced input: naive CD4+ T cells from PBMCs. Explained via the paper, the cell subset or site label denotes: CD45RA+ positively selected. The sequence links TRBV14 to TRBJ2-2; no D gene is confidently identified. The source of this sequence is a man younger than 30 in good health. Some clones in this sample may be carry-over from other donors' samples. The nucleotides are TGTGCCAGCAGTTCGGGTCTCAACACCGGGGAGCTGTTTTTT. Translated, it gives CASSSGLNTGELFF. Supplemented by the reference TRBV14 and TRBJ2-2 proteins around the CDR3, the complete variable domain is EAGVTQFPSHSVIEKGQTVTLRCDPISGHDNLYWYRRVMGKEIKFLLHFVKESKQDESGMPNNRFLAERTGGTYSTLKVQPAELEDSGVYFCASSSGLNTGELFFGEGSRLTVL.